A single sample is the source of the 25 T cell receptor beta chains below, sequenced in a study of vaccination and CD4 T cells after COVID-19. With the Oncomine TCR Beta short-read assay, DNA from cultured CD4+ T cells was sequenced. Using its own MiXCR run on the PCR reads, TCRdb lists one record per CDR3 protein. The repertoire holds 9,500 to 11,000 distinct CDR3 sequences, 30% seen once, with about 9.8% in the top ten. No antigen has been assigned to these receptors. Treatment: 10-day PBMC culture with coronavirus spike peptide pools or control peptides (ViraFEST assay). The sample was CD4+ T cells from blood, cultured in vitro, taken after SARS-CoV-2 vaccination. These receptors all stem from a human donor who had recovered from COVID-19.

CDR3 DNA sequence: TGTGCCAGCAGCCATTACAGGGGGGGCACAGATACGCAGTATTTT. This sequence encodes CASSHYRGGTDTQYF. The genes are TRBV11-2 and TRBJ2-3, with TRBD1 matching 8 bases. Trimming at V came to 5 bases and at J to 1 base, leaving 5 bases not matched to a gene. Germline CDR1 reads SGHAT; CDR2 reads FQNNGV. This CDR3 comprises 15 residues.

This rearrangement joins TRBV2 to TRBJ2-7, with 12 bases that match TRBD2. The CDR3 totals 14 residues. The germline V gene encodes CDR1 SNHLY and CDR2 FYNNEI. J gave up 2 bases and V 5 bases, and 1 base lay outside the gene matches. CDR3 DNA sequence: TGTGCCAGCAGTTCTAGCGGGGGGGCCTACGAGCAGTACTTC. Translating gives CASSSSGGAYEQYF.

The chain joins TRBV19 to TRBJ1-1, with 8 bases matching TRBD1. The CDR3 is 16 residues long. The junction had 12 bases not matched to a gene; V was cut back by 4 bases and J by 5 bases. Germline V gene lookup returns CDR1 LNHDA and CDR2 SQIVND (reference sequence). For the CDR3, the DNA is TGTGCCAGTAGTACAAACCCGGCAGGGGGCAAAACTGAAGCTTTCTTT. It encodes CASSTNPAGGKTEAFF.

By frequency in the sample, this clonotype is medium-sized (0.01 to 0.1%). The V call is TRBV7-2, the J call TRBJ1-5; 7 bases fit TRBD1. This CDR3 region has 15 residues. Germline V gives CDR1 SGHTA, CDR2 FQGNSA. V shed 4 bases, J shed 3 bases, and the junction held 6 bases outside the gene matches. The CDR3 loop is CASSSDRAPNQPQHF. CDR3 DNA sequence: TGTGCCAGCAGCTCCGACAGGGCTCCCAATCAGCCCCAGCATTTT. Based on the CDR3 plus reference TRBV7-2 and TRBJ1-5, the full variable domain is GAGVSQSPSNKVTEKGKDVELRCDPISGHTALYWYRQSLGQGLEFLIYFQGNSAPDKSGLPSDRFSAERTGGSVSTLTIQRTQQEDSAVYLCASSSDRAPNQPQHFGDGTRLSIL.

This clonotype was seen a handful of times. The J gene is TRBJ1-1, the V gene TRBV7-2; D call uncertain. The CDR3 loop spans 12 amino acids. The V end was cut by 5 bases, the J end by 1 base, with 5 bases between. Per the germline V gene, CDR1 is SGHTA and CDR2 is FQGNSA. The CDR3 DNA reads as TGTGCCAGCAGCCCGAAGAACACTGAAGCTTTCTTT. Its protein is CASSPKNTEAFF.

The chain carries TRBV19 and TRBJ2-5; a possible D gene is TRBD1 (5 bases). This CDR3 comprises 13 residues. Germline CDR1 reads LNHDA; CDR2 reads SQIVND (reference sequence). Trimming pared 7 bases from V and 0 bases from J, leaving 9 bases between. This chain's CDR3 is CASTETDQETQYF. The DNA for the CDR3 is TGTGCCAGTACTGAGACAGACCAAGAGACCCAGTACTTC.

This clonotype was picked up a small number of times. This rearrangement joins TRBV29-1 to TRBJ1-2; 11 nucleotides line up with TRBD1. J lost 6 bases, V lost 3 bases, and 12 bases had no gene match. The CDR3 runs 16 residues. CDR1 and CDR2 (germline): SQVTM, ANQGSEA. The CDR3 reads CSVEDLVRDRGNGYTF. The CDR3 nucleotides read TGCAGCGTTGAGGACCTTGTCCGGGACAGGGGGAATGGCTACACCTTC.

The J gene is TRBJ2-2, the V gene TRBV27, with unresolved D. The V gene's germline CDR1 is MNHEY and CDR2 SMNVEV (reference sequence). Trimming removed 3 bases at V and 6 bases at J, with 8 bases between. This CDR3 spans 13 amino acids. The CDR3 here is CASSFSQPGELFF. The CDR3 region has the DNA TGTGCCAGCAGTTTTTCGCAGCCCGGGGAGCTGTTTTTT.

In this sample, this clonotype turned up a few times. V usage is TRBV6-5 and J usage is TRBJ2-7; D is perhaps TRBD1 (6 bases). The germline V gene has CDR1 MNHEY and CDR2 SVGAGI. Trimming pared 2 bases from V and 8 bases from J, leaving 10 bases between. There are 12 residues in the CDR3. In nucleotides, the CDR3 is TGTGCCAGCAGTTACAATACAGGGAAGCAGTACTTC. Protein sequence: CASSYNTGKQYF.

This clonotype was seen only a few times. The V and J genes are TRBV19 and TRBJ1-2, with D maybe TRBD1 (5 bases). V gave up 10 bases and J gave up 3 bases, with 21 bases separating them. CDR1 LNHDA and CDR2 SQIVND come from the germline V gene (reference sequence). This CDR3 spans 15 amino acids. CDR3 in DNA: TGTGCCACCTCCGACCAGAGAAAAGGGGACTATGGCTACACCTTC. It encodes CATSDQRKGDYGYTF.

This clonotype occurred a few times. The gene calls are TRBV6-5 and TRBJ2-1, with 12 bases lining up with TRBD2. The junction had 5 bases not matched to a gene; V was cut back by 4 bases and J by 4 bases. The CDR3 contains 16 residues. Germline values: CDR1 MNHEY, CDR2 SVGAGI. The CDR3 loop reads CASSSLTSGSYNEQFF. In DNA form, the CDR3 reads TGTGCCAGCAGTTCCCTGACTAGCGGGAGTTACAATGAGCAGTTCTTC.

The V and J genes are TRBV20-1 and TRBJ2-2; 9 bases align to TRBD2. This CDR3 has 14 amino acids. V dropped 3 bases and J dropped 7; count of bases not matched to a gene: 6. The V gene's germline CDR1 is DFQATT and CDR2 SNEGSKA (reference sequence). The CDR3 DNA reads TGCAGTGCTAGCCCGGTAGCGGGAGACGGGGAGCTGTTTTTT. As protein: CSASPVAGDGELFF.

The chain recombines TRBV19 with TRBJ2-1; D is ambiguous. This CDR3 contains 15 residues. The germline V gene encodes CDR1 LNHDA and CDR2 SQIVND (reference sequence). Trimming took 7 bases from V and 0 from J, leaving 13 bases between them. CDR3 sequence (DNA): TGTGCCAGTACAATGCGCCGGAGCTCCTACAATGAGCAGTTCTTC. This gives the protein CASTMRRSSYNEQFF.

V and J are TRBV6-1 and TRBJ1-2; a possible D gene is TRBD1 (5 bases). The CDR3 contains 13 residues. Trimming shortened V by 6 bases and J by 6 bases, and 14 bases separated the two germline ends. Germline CDR1 is MNHNS and CDR2 is SASEGT. The CDR3 DNA reads TGTGCCAGCAGCCGGGACTCTTCGGATGGCTACACCTTC. Translating gives CASSRDSSDGYTF.

A few counts support this clonotype. V gene TRBV6-5 combines with J gene TRBJ1-5; a weak D match, TRBD1 (5 bases). The CDR3 is 14 residues long. Germline CDR1 MNHEY, CDR2 SVGAGI. With 6 bases removed from V and 7 bases from J, the gap between germline ends came to 16 bases. DNA of the CDR3: TGTGCCAGCAGGTACGGGGGAGGAGGACAGCCCCAGCATTTT. Translation: CASRYGGGGQPQHF.

This clonotype has just a few counts. The rearrangement links TRBV7-2 to TRBJ2-5; D might be TRBD1 (6 bases). V lost 5 bases, J lost 3 bases, and 13 bases lay in between. The CDR3 runs to 14 residues. Germline CDR1 reads SGHTA; CDR2 reads FQGNSA. The CDR3 bases are TGTGCCAGCAGCCTTGGACAGACTGAAGAGACCCAGTACTTC. Protein sequence: CASSLGQTEETQYF.

The chain joins TRBV7-9 to TRBJ1-5; 9 bases map to TRBD1. Losses at the gene ends were 1 base for V and 5 bases for J; bases not matched to a gene: 9. CDR3 length equals 17 residues. CDR1 SEHNR and CDR2 FQNEAQ come from the germline V gene (reference sequence). Written as DNA, the CDR3 is TGTGCCAGCAGCTTAGGTGCCCAAAGGGACAGGGATCAGCCCCAGCATTTT. Encoded protein: CASSLGAQRDRDQPQHF.

This clonotype has only a few counts. The rearrangement joins TRBV6-5 to TRBJ1-6; TRBD1 matches at 9 bases. Germline loops: CDR1 MNHEY, CDR2 SVGAGI. The J segment lost 7 bases and the V segment lost 2 bases, leaving 3 bases of the junction unmatched. The CDR3 spans 15 residues. The CDR3 sequence is CASSYRDRANSPLHF. In DNA form, the CDR3 reads TGTGCCAGCAGTTACCGGGACAGGGCCAATTCACCCCTCCACTTT.

The sample holds a few counts of this clonotype. The chain joins TRBV7-3 to TRBJ2-7, with a tentative D call TRBD2 (6 bases). CDR3 length: 14 amino acids. The V gene lost 2 bases and the J gene lost 3 bases, with 11 bases spanning the gap. Germline V gene sequence: CDR1 SGHTA, CDR2 FQGTGA. CDR3 DNA: TGTGCCAGCAGCTTAGGGACTCCGGGCTACGAGCAGTACTTC. Residues: CASSLGTPGYEQYF.

This clonotype was counted between two and nine times. V gene TRBV7-8 combines with J gene TRBJ2-7; 9 bases line up with TRBD2. The germline V gene encodes CDR1 SGHVS and CDR2 FQNEAQ. The CDR3 totals 16 residues. V lost 4 bases to trimming and J lost 3 bases; unmatched junction nucleotides: 10. The CDR3 region has the DNA TGTGCCAGCAGCTCTATTTCTAGCGGGAACCGCTACGAGCAGTACTTC. Residues: CASSSISSGNRYEQYF.

This chain connects TRBV7-6 to TRBJ2-2; 10 positions match TRBD2. This CDR3 is 17 amino acids long. Germline CDR1 and CDR2: SGHVS and FNYEAQ. The junction had 10 bases not matched to a gene; V was cut back by 5 bases and J by 4 bases. The CDR3 coding sequence is TGTGCCAGCAGCCCTCTAGCGGGAGAAGGTCGCACCGGGGAGCTGTTTTTT. Protein product: CASSPLAGEGRTGELFF. The full variable domain, with the rest looked up from reference TRBV7-6 and TRBJ2-2, is GAGVSQSPRYKVTKRGQDVALRCDPISGHVSLYWYRQALGQGPEFLTYFNYEAQQDKSGLPNDRFSAERPEGSISTLTIQRTEQRDSAMYRCASSPLAGEGRTGELFFGEGSRLTVL.

The V call is TRBV7-9, the J call TRBJ2-7; TRBD1 agrees at 7 bases. V was clipped by 1 base and J by 6 bases; unmatched bases: 12. Germline assignment: CDR1 SEHNR and CDR2 FQNEAQ (reference sequence). This CDR3 region has 16 residues. CDR3 protein: CASSLGAAGGLREQYF. The CDR3 DNA is TGTGCCAGCAGCTTAGGGGCCGCAGGGGGTCTTCGCGAGCAGTACTTC.

There are a few counts of this clonotype. The V gene is TRBV20-1, the J gene TRBJ1-5; TRBD1 aligns across 8 bases. Germline trimming cut 5 bases from V and 9 bases from J; bases unmatched to any gene: 6. The CDR3 is 12 amino acids. CDR1 is DFQATT, CDR2 SNEGSKA, per germline (reference sequence). CDR3 DNA: TGCAGTGCTGGACAGGGTGGCGGGCCCCAGCATTTT. Translation gives CSAGQGGGPQHF.

In DNA, the CDR3 is TGTGCCAGCAGTTACTACAGGGCGGACTATGGCTACACCTTC. This sequence encodes CASSYYRADYGYTF. The rearrangement joins TRBV6-2 or TRBV6-3 to TRBJ1-2, with a tentative D call TRBD1 (6 bases). The germline V gene encodes CDR1 MNHEY and CDR2 SVGEGT. With 1 base removed from V and 3 bases from J, the gap between germline ends came to 9 bases. This CDR3 region has 14 residues.

Note on this clonotype: A much larger clone differs from this one at a single base, so this may be a read error. The rearrangement uses TRBV27 and TRBJ2-1; 7 nucleotides line up with TRBD2. The CDR3 is made up of 17 amino acids. The germline V gene encodes CDR1 MNHEY and CDR2 SMNVEV (reference sequence). The CDR3: CASSLWSQAGPYNEQSF. In DNA form, the CDR3 reads TGTGCCAGCAGTTTATGGTCGCAAGCGGGACCCTACAATGAGCAGTCCTTC.